These 30 T cell receptor beta chains originate from one sample sequenced in a study of T cells in tuberculosis. After thawing and overnight rest, PBMC were stained with GMM-loaded CD1B tetramer, viability dye and anti-CD3 for sorting. The lipid loaded on the CD1B tetramers was C32 glucose monomycolate from Rhodococcus equi. The table came from immunoSEQ multiplex PCR; TCRdb's copy has only in-frame clones and leaves some out. The table records around 60,000 clones, approximately 80% of them present only once. The sample comprised CD1b-GMM tetramer-negative cells sorted from PBMCs. These receptors all stem from an adult woman with latent tuberculosis.

This clone came up once. This sequence joins TRBV7-9 and TRBJ2-3; 16 nucleotides line up with TRBD2. The CDR3 has 18 amino acids. After removal of 8 bases from V and 0 bases from J, the junction contained 8 bases not matched to a gene. Germline V gene sequence: CDR1 SEHNR, CDR2 FQNEAQ (reference sequence). CDR3 nucleotide sequence: TGTGCCAGCTCACCGGGACTAGCGGGAGGGGGAAGCACAGATACGCAGTATTTT. Translated, it gives CASSPGLAGGGSTDTQYF. Full variable domain (remainder filled in from reference TRBV7-9 and TRBJ2-3): DTGVSQNPRHKITKRGQNVTFRCDPISEHNRLYWYRQTLGQGPEFLTYFQNEAQLEKSRLLSDRFSAERPKGSFSTLEIQRTEQGDSAMYLCASSPGLAGGGSTDTQYFGPGTRLTVL.

This clone has just one count. The chain has TRBV5-5 and TRBJ2-1; 9 nucleotides align to TRBD1. The ends lost 6 bases at V and 0 bases at J; junction bases unmatched: 7. In germline, CDR1 is SGHKS, CDR2 YYEKEE (reference sequence). The CDR3 is 16 residues long. The CDR3 is CASNPGQGSSYNEQFF. DNA of the CDR3: TGTGCCAGCAACCCGGGACAGGGCAGCTCCTACAATGAGCAGTTCTTC.

This clone was observed a handful of times. The chain carries TRBV21-1 and TRBJ2-1; the D call in the table, TRBD2, was not verified against the DNA. TRBV21-1 is listed as a pseudogene. The CDR3 runs 17 residues. The CDR3 nucleotides read TGTGCCAGCAGCAACCGACTAGCGGGAGAGGGTGCCAATGAGCAGTTCTTC. Its translation: CASSNRLAGEGANEQFF.

There are a few counts of this clone. The CDR3 DNA reads TGTGCCAGCAGCAAAGAGGGTAGGGAGCGGGAGCCCCTAACGTGCGAGCAGTACTTC. Encoded protein: CASSKEGREREPLTCEQYF. The chain links TRBV21-1 to TRBJ2-7; no check of the table's D call, TRBD2, against the DNA was made. TRBV21-1 is described as a pseudogene. This CDR3 spans 19 amino acids.

The chain has TRBV19 and TRBJ1-6; D uncertain. Trimming removed 5 bases from V and 7 bases from J, with 15 bases in between. The germline CDR1 and CDR2 sequences are LNHDA and SQIVND (reference sequence). The CDR3 is made up of 15 amino acids. The CDR3 region has the DNA TGTGCCAGTAGTCCCCGACCGGGAGGCAATTCACCCCTCCACTTT. Translating it yields CASSPRPGGNSPLHF.

By sample share, this clone is medium-sized (0.01 to 0.1%). The chain carries TRBV27 and TRBJ2-7; 9 bases align to TRBD2. The germline CDR1 and CDR2 sequences are MNHEY and SMNVEV (reference sequence). The CDR3 has 14 residues. With V trimmed by 5 bases and J by 3 bases, 5 bases remained unmatched. The CDR3 DNA reads as TGTGCCAGCAGTGTAGCGGGAGAGGACTACGAGCAGTACTTC. This codes for CASSVAGEDYEQYF.

The V and J genes are TRBV2 and TRBJ1-1; no definite D call. CDR1 and CDR2 from the germline V gene are SNHLY and FYNNEI. V was shortened by 7 bases and J by 5 bases, with 5 bases between the two germline ends. The CDR3 contains 10 residues. CDR3 nucleotide sequence: TGTGCCAGCATGAGGACTGAAGCTTTCTTT. Its translation: CASMRTEAFF.

The V call is TRBV18, the J call TRBJ1-3; 7 positions match TRBD1. Unmatched junction bases numbered 4, after V lost 3 bases and J lost 2 bases. This CDR3 spans 15 amino acids. Germline CDR1 and CDR2: KGHSH and LQKENI. The CDR3 here is CASSPGTAAGNTIYF. The CDR3 DNA follows: TGTGCCAGCTCACCGGGGACAGCCGCTGGAAACACCATATATTTT. The full variable domain, rest sourced from reference TRBV18 and TRBJ1-3, is NAGVMQNPRHLVRRRGQEARLRCSPMKGHSHVYWYRQLPEEGLKFMVYLQKENIIDESGMPKERFSAEFPKEGPSILRIQQVVRGDSAAYFCASSPGTAAGNTIYFGEGSWLTVV.

This clone was detected only a few times. The gene calls are TRBV14 and TRBJ2-7; D uncertain. Trimming left V 3 bases short and J 5 bases short, with 5 bases between. The CDR3 spans 11 residues. In germline, CDR1 is SGHDN, CDR2 FVKESK. The CDR3 region has the DNA TGTGCCAGCAGCCAGGGCCACGAGCAGTACTTC. Translated, it gives CASSQGHEQYF.

The chain combines TRBV30 with TRBJ2-5; 9 bases align to TRBD2. This CDR3 is 12 amino acids long. The V gene end was trimmed by 3 bases and the J gene end by 5 bases; junction bases not matched to a gene: 1. From germline, CDR1 is GTSNPN and CDR2 SVGIG (reference sequence). DNA for the CDR3: TGTGCCTGGAGGCGGGGGGGTGAGACCCAGTACTTC. Its protein product is CAWRRGGETQYF.

The V and J genes are TRBV7-8 and TRBJ2-3, with TRBD2 matching over 7 bases. The germline CDR1 and CDR2 sequences are SGHVS and FQNEAQ. The trim removed 5 bases at V and 1 base at J, leaving 3 bases unmatched. This CDR3 spans 14 amino acids. CDR3 nucleotide sequence: TGTGCCAGCAGCGTTCTAGCGGGCACAGATACGCAGTATTTT. This gives the protein CASSVLAGTDTQYF.

The chain recombines TRBV19 with TRBJ2-1, with 10 bases that match TRBD2. V gave up 3 bases and J gave up 6 bases; unmatched junction bases: 8. Germline CDR1 reads LNHDA; CDR2 reads SQIVND (reference sequence). The CDR3 extends over 16 amino acids. CDR3 DNA sequence: TGTGCCAGTAGTATGGGGTTCCAGCGGGAGGGCAATGAGCAGTTCTTC. Translating it yields CASSMGFQREGNEQFF.

The chain carries TRBV5-1 and TRBJ2-1, with 11 bases that match TRBD2. The V and J ends lost 4 bases and 2 bases, in that order; junction bases with no gene match: 11. CDR1 SGHRS and CDR2 YFSETQ come from the germline V gene. CDR3 length: 18 residues. CDR3 bases: TGCGCCAGCAGCCAGCCACTTCCGGGACTAGCGGCCTACAATGAGCAGTTCTTC. Protein sequence: CASSQPLPGLAAYNEQFF. The full variable domain, its missing parts supplied by reference TRBV5-1 and TRBJ2-1, is KAGVTQTPRYLIKTRGQQVTLSCSPISGHRSVSWYQQTPGQGLQFLFEYFSETQRNKGNFPGRFSGRQFSNSRSEMNVSTLELGDSALYLCASSQPLPGLAAYNEQFFGPGTRLTVL.

The rearrangement joins TRBV6-5 to TRBJ1-2; 8 bases match TRBD1. Germline CDR1 is MNHEY and CDR2 is SVGAGI. Trimming took 6 bases from V and 7 from J; bases not matched to a gene: 7. The CDR3 consists of 13 residues. The CDR3 nucleotides are TGTGCCAGCAGAAAACAGGGGGTGGGTGGCTACACCTTC. Amino acids: CASRKQGVGGYTF.

V gene TRBV7-2 combines with J gene TRBJ2-7; 9 nucleotides line up with TRBD2. The V segment lost 6 bases and the J segment 2 bases; nucleotides outside the gene matches: 5. Germline V CDR1 and CDR2: SGHTA, FQGNSA. The CDR3 is 14 residues long. The CDR3 protein is CASRLIAGAYEQYF. For the CDR3, the DNA is TGTGCCAGCAGGCTAATAGCGGGGGCCTACGAGCAGTACTTC.

The chain uses TRBV14 and TRBJ2-3, with 7 bases that match TRBD2. Germline CDR1 and CDR2: SGHDN and FVKESK. The CDR3 is 14 amino acids. The V and J ends lost 4 bases and 4 bases, in that order; junction bases with no gene match: 5. CDR3 amino acids: CASSPGLGSDTQYF. In DNA form, the CDR3 reads TGTGCCAGCAGCCCAGGACTAGGTTCAGATACGCAGTATTTT.

V is TRBV19 and J is TRBJ2-1; D is ambiguous. Trimming took 0 bases from V and 6 from J, leaving 12 bases between them. Per the germline V gene, CDR1 is LNHDA and CDR2 is SQIVND (reference sequence). This CDR3 spans 15 amino acids. CDR3 amino acids: CASSIDPSRGNEQFF. The CDR3 region has the DNA TGTGCCAGTAGTATAGACCCCTCGCGAGGCAATGAGCAGTTCTTC.

This clone has more than one count but fewer than ten. The gene calls are TRBV19 and TRBJ2-5; maybe TRBD2 (6 bases). This CDR3 contains 13 residues. CDR1 LNHDA and CDR2 SQIVND come from the germline V gene (reference sequence). The V end was cut by 5 bases, the J end by 5 bases, with 12 bases between. The CDR3 bases are TGTGCCAGTAGTGCCGCTAGCGCCGAGACCCAGTACTTC. Protein product: CASSAASAETQYF.

This sequence joins TRBV6-5 and TRBJ2-2; 7 positions match TRBD1. V shed 4 bases, J shed 4 bases, and the junction held 6 bases outside the gene matches. The CDR3 loop spans 15 amino acids. Germline V lookup: CDR1 MNHEY, CDR2 SVGAGI. The CDR3 sequence is CASSLRGPGTGELFF. The DNA for the CDR3 is TGTGCCAGCAGTTTAAGGGGGCCAGGCACCGGGGAGCTGTTTTTT.

The chain combines TRBV19 with TRBJ1-1, with 10 positions matching TRBD1. Germline assignment: CDR1 LNHDA and CDR2 SQIVND (reference sequence). Trimming cost V 6 bases and J 3 bases; bases outside gene matches: 7. The CDR3 consists of 15 residues. CDR3 in DNA: TGTGCCAGTAGCGACAGGGGGCTTGTAGACACTGAAGCTTTCTTT. Translating it yields CASSDRGLVDTEAFF.

CDR3: CASSQSSVMGPGRDEQYF. CDR3 DNA: TGTGCCAGCAGCCAGAGCTCGGTAATGGGGCCAGGAAGGGACGAGCAGTACTTC. The V and J genes are TRBV7-9 and TRBJ2-7; TRBD1 might be the D (5 bases). This CDR3 contains 18 residues. Trimming left V 5 bases short and J 5 bases short, with 28 bases between. Germline CDR1 and CDR2: SEHNR and FQNEAQ (reference sequence).

V is TRBV7-9 and J is TRBJ2-5; D is uncertain. Germline V gene lookup returns CDR1 SEHNR and CDR2 FQNEAQ (reference sequence). This CDR3 region has 15 residues. Trimming shortened V by 0 bases and J by 4 bases, and 12 bases separated the two germline ends. The CDR3 nucleotides read TGTGCCAGCAGCTTAGCCCTCCAGCGAGGAGAGACCCAGTACTTC. Its protein is CASSLALQRGETQYF.

The V and J genes are TRBV23-1 and TRBJ1-5, with TRBD1 matching 8 bases. TRBV23-1 is known as an ORF, though its function is uncertain. The V gene end was trimmed by 10 bases and the J gene end by 4 bases; junction bases not matched to a gene: 12. The CDR3 sequence is 15 residues long. CDR3 amino acids: CATGGGTGINQPQHF. The CDR3 coding sequence is TGCGCCACCGGCGGCGGGACAGGAATTAATCAGCCCCAGCATTTT.

CDR3 in amino acids: CASSRQGLDGYTF. The CDR3, as DNA: TGTGCCAGCAGCCGACAGGGTTTGGATGGCTACACCTTC. The chain uses TRBV2 and TRBJ1-2; TRBD1 aligns across 7 bases. The CDR3 contains 13 residues. J lost 6 bases, V lost 6 bases, and 7 bases had no gene match. Per the germline V gene, CDR1 is SNHLY and CDR2 is FYNNEI.

This clone turned up a few times. The genes are TRBV28 and TRBJ2-7; D is perhaps TRBD2 (5 bases). CDR1 and CDR2 (germline): MDHEN, SYDVKM. The CDR3 contains 15 residues. V gave up 0 bases and J gave up 5 bases, with 14 bases separating them. The CDR3, as DNA: TGTGCCAGCAGTTTATGGTCAGAGGGTCCTAACGAGCAGTACTTC. Translated, it gives CASSLWSEGPNEQYF.

The V gene is TRBV12-5, the J gene TRBJ2-5; 11 bases are a match to TRBD2. The CDR3 sequence is 15 residues long. CDR1 LGHNT and CDR2 FRNRAP come from the germline V gene. With 6 bases clipped from V and 6 bases from J, the junction kept 9 bases outside the gene matches. The CDR3 DNA follows: TGTGCTAGTGGGATGACTAGCGGGATGGGCCAGACCCAGTACTTC. Residues: CASGMTSGMGQTQYF.

Of note for this clone: Different DNA sequences within this sample yield the same CDR3. The chain combines TRBV29-1 with TRBJ2-1; TRBD2 matches 10 bases. Germline loops: CDR1 SQVTM, CDR2 ANQGSEA. The CDR3 sequence is 12 residues long. Germline trimming cut 5 bases from V and 6 bases from J; bases unmatched to any gene: 1. As DNA, the CDR3 is TGCAGCGTTAGGACTAGCGGCAATGAGCAGTTCTTC. The encoded protein is CSVRTSGNEQFF.

The rearrangement links TRBV27 to TRBJ2-4, with D perhaps matching TRBD2 (5 bases). The germline CDR1 and CDR2 sequences are MNHEY and SMNVEV (reference sequence). The CDR3 totals 15 residues. V was pared by 5 bases and J by 0 bases, with 11 bases between. The chain's CDR3 is CASSRRTLAKNIQYF. Here the CDR3 DNA reads TGTGCCAGCAGTCGGAGGACTTTAGCCAAAAACATTCAGTACTTC.

The chain employs TRBV28 and TRBJ1-2, with TRBD1 matching 7 bases. V trimming: 7 bases; J trimming: 0 bases; junction bases outside the gene matches: 8. Germline loops: CDR1 MDHEN, CDR2 SYDVKM. The CDR3 has 15 residues. The CDR3 nucleotides read TGTGCCAGCACCCCGGAGACAGGGACTAACTATGGCTACACCTTC. This translates into CASTPETGTNYGYTF.

This clone was seen once. The V gene is TRBV18, the J gene TRBJ1-1; 7 bases map to TRBD1. The CDR3 loop spans 14 amino acids. The germline V gene encodes CDR1 KGHSH and CDR2 LQKENI. J was trimmed by 2 bases and V by 6 bases; bases with no gene match: 6. The chain's CDR3 is CASSLTGSNTEAFF. DNA for the CDR3: TGTGCCAGCTCGCTGACAGGGAGTAACACTGAAGCTTTCTTT.